Listed here are 13 T cell receptor beta chains from one sample, sequenced in a study of blood T cells in healthy people across ages. The use of a sample-barcoded 5' primer and a J-beta primer mix characterized a second PCR of 7 to 11 cycles. TCRdb independently ran MiXCR on the 5' RACE reads; one entry per CDR3 protein. The sample lists around 990,000 distinct CDR3 sequences, roughly two fifths seen once, with roughly 14% in the top ten. Sequencing used blood. The receptors stem from a man between 18 and 29 years old in good health.

The chain combines TRBV29-1 with TRBJ2-1; the D gene is possibly TRBD2 (6 bases). This CDR3 comprises 12 residues. Trimming removed 4 bases at V and 7 bases at J, with 11 bases between. CDR1 and CDR2 (germline): SQVTM, ANQGSEA. This CDR3 reads CSVAFGGNEQFF. The CDR3 DNA follows: TGCAGCGTTGCCTTTGGGGGGAATGAGCAGTTCTTC.

The V and J genes are TRBV10-3 and TRBJ1-1; D is perhaps TRBD1 (6 bases). CDR1 is ENHRY and CDR2 is SYGVKD in the germline V gene. This CDR3 spans 17 amino acids. Trimming left V 2 bases short and J 5 bases short, with 21 bases between. CDR3 amino acids: CAISEPSSGGGGTEAFF. The CDR3 region has the DNA TGTGCCATCAGTGAGCCCTCCTCGGGGGGAGGGGGGACTGAAGCTTTCTTT.

V usage is TRBV20-1 and J usage is TRBJ1-1, with a possible D match to TRBD1 (5 bases). The V gene lost 2 bases and the J gene lost 4 bases, with 14 bases spanning the gap. The CDR3 is made up of 14 amino acids. Germline assignment: CDR1 DFQATT and CDR2 SNEGSKA (reference sequence). The CDR3 loop is CSARLPGISTEAFF. DNA of the CDR3: TGCAGTGCTAGACTCCCAGGGATTAGCACTGAAGCTTTCTTT.

The chain carries TRBV12-3 or TRBV12-4 and TRBJ2-2, with 9 nucleotides matching TRBD1. The V segment lost 6 bases and the J segment 3 bases; nucleotides outside the gene matches: 8. The CDR3 runs to 16 residues. Here the CDR3 reads CASSDGDRGDTGELFF. CDR3 bases: TGTGCCAGCAGCGATGGCGACAGGGGGGACACCGGGGAGCTGTTTTTT.

This clonotype was observed at least ten times. J is TRBJ2-1 and V is TRBV4-3; 10 nucleotides line up with TRBD1. The CDR3 is 16 amino acids. Trimming at V came to 1 base and at J to 0 bases, leaving 0 bases not matched to a gene. Germline values: CDR1 LGHNA, CDR2 YSLEER. CDR3 sequence: CASSQGDRGSYNEQFF. The CDR3, as DNA: TGCGCCAGCAGCCAAGGGGACAGGGGCTCCTACAATGAGCAGTTCTTC.

The chain is built from TRBV20-1 and TRBJ1-4; the match to TRBD1 covers 7 bases. Germline V gene sequence: CDR1 DFQATT, CDR2 SNEGSKA (reference sequence). The CDR3 is 15 residues long. After removal of 3 bases from V and 3 bases from J, the junction contained 7 bases not matched to a gene. The CDR3: CSASTPGQSNEKLFF. The DNA for the CDR3 is TGCAGTGCTAGCACCCCGGGACAGTCTAATGAAAAACTGTTTTTT.

The genes are TRBV6-6 and TRBJ2-3, with TRBD2 identical over 9 bases. Trimming removed 5 bases from V and 2 bases from J; junction bases left unmatched: 5. Germline V gene lookup returns CDR1 MNHNY and CDR2 SVGAGI (reference sequence). The CDR3 covers 15 residues. The CDR3 loop reads CASSTRGGDTDTQYF. CDR3 nucleotides: TGTGCCAGCAGTACGCGGGGGGGCGACACAGATACGCAGTATTTT.

This clonotype was seen more than once but under ten times. The J gene is TRBJ1-1, the V gene TRBV6-5; the match to TRBD1 covers 7 bases. Germline trimming cut 7 bases from V and 5 bases from J; bases unmatched to any gene: 7. Germline V lookup: CDR1 MNHEY, CDR2 SVGAGI. This CDR3 has 13 amino acids. The CDR3 coding sequence is TGTGCCAGCATTCACAGGGGTGAAACTGAAGCTTTCTTT. Its translation is CASIHRGETEAFF.

This clonotype has more than one count but fewer than ten. The rearrangement uses TRBV6-2 or TRBV6-3 and TRBJ1-5; D remains ambiguous. The CDR3 spans 14 residues. Germline assignment: CDR1 MNHEY and CDR2 SVGEGT. Trimming shortened V by 2 bases and J by 4 bases, and 9 bases separated the two germline ends. CDR3 DNA sequence: TGTGCCAGCAGTTACGGGGTTGGGAATCAGCCCCAGCATTTT. This codes for CASSYGVGNQPQHF.

The J gene is TRBJ2-1, the V gene TRBV20-1; 8 bases are shared with TRBD2. Germline CDR1 is DFQATT and CDR2 is SNEGSKA (reference sequence). The CDR3 spans 17 residues. Trimming at V came to 0 bases and at J to 3 bases, leaving 10 bases not matched to a gene. The DNA for the CDR3 is TGCAGTGCTAGAGATCTCCTCTCCGGGGGGGGCTACAATGAGCAGTTCTTC. It is translated as CSARDLLSGGGYNEQFF.

This clonotype was found a few times. The chain couples TRBV27 to TRBJ1-4; D not certain. Germline loops: CDR1 MNHEY, CDR2 SMNVEV (reference sequence). The V gene lost 8 bases and the J gene lost 0 bases, with 10 bases spanning the gap. The CDR3 covers 14 residues. CDR3 DNA sequence: TGTGCCAGCCGTCGAATTGCAACTAATGAAAAACTGTTTTTT. Its translation is CASRRIATNEKLFF.

This clonotype was observed a few times. The chain links TRBV7-2 to TRBJ2-1; 15 bases line up with TRBD2. CDR1 is SGHTA, CDR2 FQGNSA, per germline. This CDR3 is 17 amino acids long. V lost 3 bases to trimming and J lost 3 bases; unmatched junction nucleotides: 3. The CDR3 DNA sequence: TGTGCCAGCAGCTTCCGGACTAGCGGGGGGGACTACAATGAGCAGTTCTTC. Its protein product is CASSFRTSGGDYNEQFF.

This clonotype was counted once. V and J are TRBV5-6 and TRBJ1-1; D remains ambiguous. Per the germline V gene, CDR1 is SGHDT and CDR2 is YYEEEE. The CDR3 runs 17 residues. The V end lost 1 base, the J end lost 1 base, and 17 bases lay between the germline ends. CDR3 sequence (DNA): TGTGCCAGCAGCTTGTTGCGGGGTCTCGGGAAGAACACTGAAGCTTTCTTT. Amino acid sequence: CASSLLRGLGKNTEAFF.